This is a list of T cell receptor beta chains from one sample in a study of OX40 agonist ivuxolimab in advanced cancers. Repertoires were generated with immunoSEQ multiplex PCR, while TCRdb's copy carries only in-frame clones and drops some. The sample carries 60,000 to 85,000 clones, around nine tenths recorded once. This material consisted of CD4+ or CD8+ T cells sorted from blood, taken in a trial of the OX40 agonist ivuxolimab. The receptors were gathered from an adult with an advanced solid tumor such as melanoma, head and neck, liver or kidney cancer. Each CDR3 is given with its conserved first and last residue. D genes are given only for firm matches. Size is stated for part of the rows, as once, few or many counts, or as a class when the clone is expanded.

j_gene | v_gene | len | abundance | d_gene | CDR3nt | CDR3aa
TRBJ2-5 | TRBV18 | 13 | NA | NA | TGTGCCAGCTCCCCGATTGAGGGCGAGACCCAGTACTTC | CASSPIEGETQYF
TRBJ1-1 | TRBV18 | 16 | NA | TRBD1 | TGTGCCAGCTCACCACGGACAGGGGGCTCGAGCACTGAAGCTTTCTTT | CASSPRTGGSSTEAFF
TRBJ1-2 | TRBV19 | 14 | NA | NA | TGTGCCAGCCAAACCCATGGGACATTCTATGGCTACACCTTC | CASQTHGTFYGYTF
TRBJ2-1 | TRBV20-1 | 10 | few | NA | TGCAGTGCTTACCGGGATGAGCAGTTCTTC | CSAYRDEQFF
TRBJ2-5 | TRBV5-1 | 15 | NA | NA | TGCGCCAGCAGCTTCGGGGGGCCGATTCGGGAGACCCAGTACTTC | CASSFGGPIRETQYF
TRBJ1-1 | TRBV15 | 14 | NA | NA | TGTGCCACCAGCAGAGATCGGGGGAACACTGAAGCTTTCTTT | CATSRDRGNTEAFF
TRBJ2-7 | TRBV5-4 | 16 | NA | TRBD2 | TGTGCCAGCAGCTTGGGAGGACTAGCGGGAGGAAACGAGCAGTACTTC | CASSLGGLAGGNEQYF
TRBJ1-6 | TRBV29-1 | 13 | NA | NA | TGCAGCGTTCTTGTAGATGGCAATTCACCCCTCCACTTT | CSVLVDGNSPLHF
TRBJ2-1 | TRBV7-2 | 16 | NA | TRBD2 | TGTGCCAGCAGCCCCAGGACTAGCGGGAGAACGGATGAGCAGTTCTTC | CASSPRTSGRTDEQFF
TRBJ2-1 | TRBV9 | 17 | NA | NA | TGTGCCAGCAGCGTAGATATAGGGCCAAGCTCCTACAATGAGCAGTTCTTC | CASSVDIGPSSYNEQFF
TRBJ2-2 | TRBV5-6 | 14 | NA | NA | TGTGCCAGCAGCTTTGCGGGGTGGGCCGGGGAGCTGTTTTTT | CASSFAGWAGELFF
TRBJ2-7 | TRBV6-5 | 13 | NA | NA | TGTGCCAGCAGCTCGGCAGGATCTTACGAGCAGTACTTC | CASSSAGSYEQYF
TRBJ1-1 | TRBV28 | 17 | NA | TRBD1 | TGTGCCAGCAGTTTTGGGGGGACAGGGTTCATGAACACTGAAGCTTTCTTT | CASSFGGTGFMNTEAFF
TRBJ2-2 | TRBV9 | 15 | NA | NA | TGTGCCAGCAGCGTAGCTCTACAGAACACCGGGGAGCTGTTTTTT | CASSVALQNTGELFF
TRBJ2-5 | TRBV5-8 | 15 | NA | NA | TGTGCCAGCAGCTTGATCTGGCAGGGACAAGGGACCCAGTACTTC | CASSLIWQGQGTQYF
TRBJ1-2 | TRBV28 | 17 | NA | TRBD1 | TGTGCCAGCAGTTTACGGGACAGGGGTGGTACCGGTAATGGCTACACCTTC | CASSLRDRGGTGNGYTF
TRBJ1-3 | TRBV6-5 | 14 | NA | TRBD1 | TGTGCCAGCAGTCGACAGGGGGCTGGAAACACCATATATTTT | CASSRQGAGNTIYF
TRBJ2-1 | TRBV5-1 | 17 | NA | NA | TGCGCCAGCAGCTTGGCGACCACTAGTAATTGGCGCGATGAGCAGTTCTTC | CASSLATTSNWRDEQFF
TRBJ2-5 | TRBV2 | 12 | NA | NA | TGTGCCAGCAGTGAGGAACGAGAGACCCAGTACTTC | CASSEERETQYF
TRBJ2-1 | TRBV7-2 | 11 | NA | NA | TGTGCCAGCAGCTTAGGGGCTAGCGAGTTCTTC | CASSLGASEFF
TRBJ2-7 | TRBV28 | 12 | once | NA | TGTGCCAGCAGTTTAGTTTCCTACGAGCAGTACTTC | CASSLVSYEQYF
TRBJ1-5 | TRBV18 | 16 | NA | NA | TGTGCCAGCTCACCACCGAACGGGGCAGACAATCAGCCCCAGCATTTT | CASSPPNGADNQPQHF
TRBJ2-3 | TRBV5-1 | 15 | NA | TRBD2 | TGCGCCAGCACCCCGGGAGGGTATGGCACAGATACGCAGTATTTT | CASTPGGYGTDTQYF
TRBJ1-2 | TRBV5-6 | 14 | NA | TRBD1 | TGTGCCAGCAGCTTATGGCAGGGGGCGCGGGGCTACACCTTC | CASSLWQGARGYTF
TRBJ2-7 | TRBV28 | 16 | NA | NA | TGTGCCAGCAGTTTGGGTTCTGGCGGGACCCCCCACGAGCAGTACTTC | CASSLGSGGTPHEQYF
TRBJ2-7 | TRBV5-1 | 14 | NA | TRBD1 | TGCGCCAGCACTCGACAGGGCTCACTGGACGAGCAGTACTTC | CASTRQGSLDEQYF
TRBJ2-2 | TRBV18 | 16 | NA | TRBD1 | TGTGCCAGCTCACCCCCCTTTACAGGGGACACCGGGGAGCTGTTTTTT | CASSPPFTGDTGELFF
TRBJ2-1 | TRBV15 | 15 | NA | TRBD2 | TGTGCCACCAGCAGAGGGACTAGCGGATACAATGAGCAGTTCTTC | CATSRGTSGYNEQFF
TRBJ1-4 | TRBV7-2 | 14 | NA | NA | TGTGCCAGCAGCAAGACACCTCTTGATGAAAAACTGTTTTTT | CASSKTPLDEKLFF
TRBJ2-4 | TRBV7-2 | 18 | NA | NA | TGTGCCAGCAGCCTCCTTGAGACAGGTCCTCTTAGATCAAACATTCAGTACTTC | CASSLLETGPLRSNIQYF
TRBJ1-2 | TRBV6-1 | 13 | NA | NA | TGTGCCAGCAGACTGGACACCAACTATGGCTACACCTTC | CASRLDTNYGYTF
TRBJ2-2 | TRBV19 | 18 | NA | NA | TGTGCCAGTAGTATAATGTTTTTAGGGCCGGGCTCCTCCGGGGAGCTGTTTTTT | CASSIMFLGPGSSGELFF
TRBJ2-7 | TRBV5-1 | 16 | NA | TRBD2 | TGCGCCAGCAGCCACTCTAGCGGGTTTAACTCCTACGAGCAGTACTTC | CASSHSSGFNSYEQYF
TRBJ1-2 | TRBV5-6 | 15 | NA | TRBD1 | TGTGCCAGCAGCCCACAGGGGACACCCTTTTATGGCTACACCTTC | CASSPQGTPFYGYTF
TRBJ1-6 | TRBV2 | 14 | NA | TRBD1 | TGTGCCAGCAGTGAACAGGGGGGAGGTTCACCCCTCCACTTT | CASSEQGGGSPLHF
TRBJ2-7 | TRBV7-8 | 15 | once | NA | TGTGCCAGCAGCTTAGAGGGGGTGGCCCCCTACGAGCAGTACTTC | CASSLEGVAPYEQYF
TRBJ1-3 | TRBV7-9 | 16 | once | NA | TGTGCCAGCAGCTTAGCGGGGACAACGCTGGGGGACACCATATATTTT | CASSLAGTTLGDTIYF
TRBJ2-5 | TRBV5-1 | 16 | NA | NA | TGCGCCAGCAGCTCCCGCCAAAGGTCAGGCCAAGAGACCCAGTACTTC | CASSSRQRSGQETQYF
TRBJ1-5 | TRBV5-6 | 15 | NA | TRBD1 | TGTGCCAGCAGCAGGGCGACAGGGGGCGATCAGCCCCAGCATTTT | CASSRATGGDQPQHF
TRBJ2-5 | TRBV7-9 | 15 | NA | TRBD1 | TGTGCCAGCAGCTACTTCGGGACAGGGGAAGAGACCCAGTACTTC | CASSYFGTGEETQYF
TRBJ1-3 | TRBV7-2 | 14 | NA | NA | TGTGCCAGCAGCTTAGCGGTGGGAGGAAACACCATATATTTT | CASSLAVGGNTIYF
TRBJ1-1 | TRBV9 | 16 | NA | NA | TGTGCCAGCAGCCCTACTCTGAGGGAGTGGAACACTGAAGCTTTCTTT | CASSPTLREWNTEAFF
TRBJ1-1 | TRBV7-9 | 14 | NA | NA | TGTGCCAGCTTTGATCAGGGCCGGAACACTGAAGCTTTCTTT | CASFDQGRNTEAFF
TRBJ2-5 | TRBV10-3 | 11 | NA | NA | TGTGCCATCAGCTCGGGAGAGACCCAGTACTTC | CAISSGETQYF
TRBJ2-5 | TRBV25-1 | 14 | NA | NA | TGTGCCAGCAGTGACGGGCAGGGGAGGGAGACCCAGTACTTC | CASSDGQGRETQYF
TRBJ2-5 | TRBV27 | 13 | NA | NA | TGTGCCAGCAGTTTAGGACCGCCAGAGACCCAGTACTTC | CASSLGPPETQYF
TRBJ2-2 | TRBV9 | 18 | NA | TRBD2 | TGTGCCAGCAGCGTAGACCTTCCTCGGGGGGCGAACACCGGGGAGCTGTTTTTT | CASSVDLPRGANTGELFF
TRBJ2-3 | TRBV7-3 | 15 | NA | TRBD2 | TGTGCCAGCAGTTCAAGCGGGGGCTGGACAGATACGCAGTATTTT | CASSSSGGWTDTQYF
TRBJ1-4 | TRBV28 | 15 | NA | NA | TGTGCCAGCAGTTCTAGGGGGGCTGGGGGTGAAAAACTGTTTTTT | CASSSRGAGGEKLFF
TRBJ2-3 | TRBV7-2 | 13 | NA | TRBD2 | TGTGCCAGCAGCTCCTCTAGCGGGGGGACGCAGTATTTT | CASSSSSGGTQYF
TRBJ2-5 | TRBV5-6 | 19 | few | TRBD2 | TGTGCCAGCAGCTTGATGAAAGCTCTAGCGGGGACCACGGAAGAGACCCAGTACTTC | CASSLMKALAGTTEETQYF
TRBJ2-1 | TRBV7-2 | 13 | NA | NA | TGTGCCAGCAGCTTAGTGTTGGTAGGCGAGCAGTTCTTC | CASSLVLVGEQFF
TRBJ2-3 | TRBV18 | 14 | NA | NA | TGTGCCAGCTCACCATCCACCGGGGAATCCACGCAGTATTTT | CASSPSTGESTQYF
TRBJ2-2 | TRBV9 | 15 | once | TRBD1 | TGTGCCAGCAGCACCGGGACAGTGGACACCGGGGAGCTGTTTTTT | CASSTGTVDTGELFF
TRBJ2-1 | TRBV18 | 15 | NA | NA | TGTGCCAGCTCACCACCGGGGCGGAGCTACAATGAGCAGTTCTTC | CASSPPGRSYNEQFF